These 27 T cell receptor beta chains were all obtained from the same sample, sequenced in a study of T cells after yellow fever vaccination. TCRdb itself ran the 5' RACE reads through MiXCR, one entry per CDR3 protein. The data hold about 50,000 distinct CDR3 sequences, with 5.5% to 6% observed a single time. The sample here was PBMCs, either bulk or a sorted T-cell subset (CD4+, CD8+, memory, or dextramer-sorted; not recorded which), taken on the day of the yellow fever booster vaccination. Every receptor here comes from a man in his late teens or twenties who received the YFV17D yellow fever vaccine.

This clonotype showed up just a few times. The chain joins TRBV7-2 to TRBJ1-1; D possibly corresponds to TRBD1 (5 bases). From germline, CDR1 is SGHTA and CDR2 FQGNSA. CDR3 length equals 17 residues. The V and J ends lost 7 bases and 0 bases respectively, with 21 bases between them. The CDR3 nucleotides are TGTGCCAGCACCCCGAACCGCGGGGGGTTCATGAACACTGAAGCTTTCTTT. Protein product: CASTPNRGGFMNTEAFF.

This clonotype was detected a few times. This sequence joins TRBV6-5 and TRBJ2-1; 10 bases align to TRBD2. Germline trimming cut 4 bases from V and 6 bases from J; bases unmatched to any gene: 9. This CDR3 has 16 amino acids. The germline CDR1 and CDR2 sequences are MNHEY and SVGAGI. This chain's CDR3 is CASSSLRLAGINEQFF. The DNA for the CDR3 is TGTGCCAGCAGTTCCTTAAGACTAGCGGGCATCAATGAGCAGTTCTTC.

This clonotype was observed a few times. The chain uses TRBV27 and TRBJ1-1, with D possibly being TRBD1 (6 bases). CDR1 is MNHEY, CDR2 SMNVEV, per germline (reference sequence). The V gene lost 2 bases and the J gene lost 5 bases, with 12 bases spanning the gap. This CDR3 spans 14 amino acids. The CDR3 region is CASSLTQGRTEAFF. DNA for the CDR3: TGTGCCAGCAGTTTAACGCAGGGGAGGACTGAAGCTTTCTTT.

The chain's CDR3 is CASSPLSGQGTGELFF. The CDR3, as DNA: TGTGCCAGCAGCCCCCTCAGCGGACAGGGGACCGGGGAGCTGTTTTTT. This rearrangement joins TRBV5-6 to TRBJ2-2; 9 nucleotides align to TRBD1. V lost 4 bases, J lost 5 bases, and 9 bases stayed unmatched. CDR3 length equals 16 residues. Germline V gives CDR1 SGHDT, CDR2 YYEEEE.

This clonotype was seen many times. V usage is TRBV7-2 and J usage is TRBJ2-1; 8 nucleotides match TRBD2. The germline CDR1 and CDR2 sequences are SGHTA and FQGNSA. There are 15 residues in the CDR3. The ends lost 4 bases at V and 8 bases at J; junction bases unmatched: 10. CDR3 coding DNA: TGTGCCAGCAGCTATGACCTCGGACTAGCCGATGAGCAGTTCTTC. Amino acid sequence: CASSYDLGLADEQFF.

This clonotype has at least ten counts. V is TRBV24-1 and J is TRBJ1-4; TRBD1 matches 10 bases. In germline, CDR1 is KGHDR, CDR2 SFDVKD. This CDR3 has 15 residues. V gave up 3 bases and J gave up 6 bases; unmatched junction bases: 3. DNA for the CDR3: TGTGCCACCAGTGATGCCGGGACAGGGGATGAAAAACTGTTTTTT. This gives the protein CATSDAGTGDEKLFF.

This clonotype was observed at least ten times. The rearrangement uses TRBV7-9 and TRBJ2-1; D may be TRBD2 (6 bases). The CDR3 has 15 residues. V lost 5 bases and J lost 1, with 12 bases in between. CDR1 is SEHNR, CDR2 FQNEAQ, per germline (reference sequence). This CDR3 reads CASSPGGASYNEQFF. The DNA for the CDR3 is TGTGCCAGCAGCCCGGGCGGGGCTTCCTACAATGAGCAGTTCTTC.

Many counts were recorded for this clonotype. The genes are TRBV10-3 and TRBJ2-1, with 10 positions matching TRBD2. Trimming cost V 2 bases and J 8 bases; bases outside gene matches: 21. CDR1 is ENHRY and CDR2 is SYGVKD in the germline V gene. The CDR3 runs 20 residues. This chain's CDR3 is CAISEESIGSGGAPSYEQFF. The CDR3 bases are TGTGCCATCAGTGAGGAGTCAATCGGGAGCGGGGGGGCCCCCAGCTATGAGCAGTTCTTC.

The chain employs TRBV12-3 or TRBV12-4 and TRBJ1-1, with D maybe TRBD1 (5 bases). V shed 8 bases and J shed 0 bases, with 10 bases lying between them. This CDR3 spans 13 amino acids. The DNA of the CDR3 is TGTGCCAGCTGTGGACAAATGAACACTGAAGCTTTCTTT. Translating it yields CASCGQMNTEAFF.

This clonotype was seen more than once but under ten times. The CDR3 here is CASSTGTAYGYTF. Written as DNA, the CDR3 is TGTGCCAGCAGTACCGGGACGGCCTATGGCTACACCTTC. The chain employs TRBV12-3 or TRBV12-4 and TRBJ1-2; tentatively, D is TRBD1 (5 bases). This CDR3 has 13 residues. V lost 5 bases to trimming and J lost 4 bases, with 11 bases between them.

This clonotype came up a few times. The chain carries TRBV3-1 and TRBJ2-1, with TRBD2 matching 12 bases. V was pared by 1 base and J by 10 bases, with 5 bases of the junction left unmatched. CDR1 is LGHDT, CDR2 YNNKEL, per germline (reference sequence). This CDR3 region has 15 residues. The CDR3 spells CASSQATSGGTEQFF. The DNA of the CDR3 is TGTGCCAGCAGCCAAGCGACTAGCGGGGGAACCGAGCAGTTCTTC.

In its sample, this clonotype was seen many times. The genes are TRBV4-3 and TRBJ1-4; D gene unclear. Trimming removed 0 bases at V and 0 bases at J, with 11 bases between. The V gene's germline CDR1 is LGHNA and CDR2 YSLEER. This CDR3 comprises 17 residues. The CDR3 spells CASSQEFGSATNEKLFF. The DNA for the CDR3 is TGCGCCAGCAGCCAAGAATTCGGGTCAGCAACTAATGAAAAACTGTTTTTT.

This clonotype has at least ten counts. The chain employs TRBV5-1 and TRBJ2-7, with D hard to call. Deletions cut 3 bases from V and 0 bases from J, with 7 bases between. CDR1 and CDR2 (germline): SGHRS, YFSETQ. The CDR3 contains 13 residues. Here the CDR3 DNA reads TGCGCCAGCAGCTCGAAGAGCTCCTACGAGCAGTACTTC. This encodes CASSSKSSYEQYF.

DNA for the CDR3: TGTGCCAGCAGCGTTCGGGGGTCGTCCGGGGAGCTGTTTTTT. This sequence encodes CASSVRGSSGELFF. The V call is TRBV5-5, the J call TRBJ2-2, with D possibly matching TRBD2 (6 bases). Germline CDR1 is SGHKS and CDR2 is YYEKEE (reference sequence). The CDR3 sequence is 14 residues long. V was shortened by 4 bases and J by 6 bases, with 13 bases between the two germline ends.

This clonotype appeared many times. The chain uses TRBV7-3 and TRBJ2-2; TRBD1 agrees at 11 bases. The CDR3 spans 16 residues. V lost 6 bases to trimming and J lost 4 bases; unmatched junction nucleotides: 7. Germline V gene lookup returns CDR1 SGHTA and CDR2 FQGTGA. The CDR3 region is CASSPGGTGGTGELFF. CDR3 coding DNA: TGTGCCAGCAGTCCGGGCGGGACAGGGGGCACCGGGGAGCTGTTTTTT.

This clonotype was recorded many times. The chain links TRBV12-3 or TRBV12-4 to TRBJ2-1, with 8 positions matching TRBD2. The CDR3 spans 15 residues. V shed 7 bases and J 5 bases; nucleotides not matched to a gene: 10. CDR3 amino acids: CASTSGIAGHNEQFF. The CDR3 nucleotides are TGTGCCAGCACCTCGGGGATAGCGGGGCACAATGAGCAGTTCTTC.

At least ten counts were recorded for this clonotype. Germline is not matched at one junction end, which may reflect a read error. This chain joins TRBV15 and TRBJ2-5, with 10 bases that match TRBD2. The CDR3 has 18 residues. Per germline, CDR1 LNHNV and CDR2 YYDKDF (reference sequence). Here the CDR3 reads CATSSERRLAGGQATQYF. The DNA of the CDR3 is TGTGCCACCAGCAGCGAAAGGAGACTAGCGGGCGGACAAGCGACCCAGTACTTC.

V gene TRBV12-3 or TRBV12-4 combines with J gene TRBJ2-1; 8 nucleotides match TRBD1. The J segment lost 5 bases and the V segment lost 6 bases, leaving 9 bases of the junction unmatched. The CDR3 consists of 15 residues. The CDR3 sequence: CASRPTGGINNEQFF. The DNA of the CDR3 is TGTGCCAGCAGACCTACAGGGGGTATCAACAATGAGCAGTTCTTC.

This clonotype was observed at least ten times. CDR3 in DNA: TGTGCCAGCAGCTTTAGGGTAGGGGGCGGTGGCTATGGCTACACCTTC. Protein sequence: CASSFRVGGGGYGYTF. The chain has TRBV7-2 and TRBJ1-2; 7 bases map to TRBD1. This CDR3 has 16 residues. Germline values: CDR1 SGHTA, CDR2 FQGNSA. Unmatched junction bases numbered 11, after V lost 3 bases and J lost 4 bases. The full variable domain, rest sourced from reference TRBV7-2 and TRBJ1-2, is GAGVSQSPSNKVTEKGKDVELRCDPISGHTALYWYRQSLGQGLEFLIYFQGNSAPDKSGLPSDRFSAERTGGSVSTLTIQRTQQEDSAVYLCASSFRVGGGGYGYTFGSGTRLTVV.

This clonotype showed up many times. This rearrangement joins TRBV10-2 to TRBJ2-2; D is undetermined. Per germline, CDR1 WSHSY and CDR2 SAAADI. The V and J ends lost 10 bases and 1 base respectively, with 10 bases between them. This CDR3 has 13 amino acids. CDR3 nucleotide sequence: TGCGCCACCGCTATATTGAACACCGGGGAGCTGTTTTTT. Translating gives CATAILNTGELFF.

This clonotype has ten or more counts. The chain employs TRBV7-9 and TRBJ2-1; 8 nucleotides line up with TRBD1. CDR3 length: 13 amino acids. V lost 4 bases to trimming and J lost 6 bases; unmatched junction nucleotides: 2. Looked up from germline, CDR1 is SEHNR and CDR2 is FQNEAQ (reference sequence). CDR3 nucleotides: TGTGCCAGCAGCTCGGACAGGGTCAATGAGCAGTTCTTC. It is translated as CASSSDRVNEQFF.

Many counts were recorded for this clonotype. The rearrangement uses TRBV7-6 and TRBJ2-3, with unresolved D. V lost 1 base to trimming and J lost 1 base, with 18 bases between them. The V gene's germline CDR1 is SGHVS and CDR2 FNYEAQ. The CDR3 is 18 residues long. The CDR3 loop reads CASSLEAPALLGTDTQYF. The CDR3 nucleotides are TGTGCCAGCAGCTTAGAAGCACCGGCTCTACTGGGCACAGATACGCAGTATTTT. The whole variable domain, remainder taken from reference TRBV7-6 and TRBJ2-3, is GAGVSQSPRYKVTKRGQDVALRCDPISGHVSLYWYRQALGQGPEFLTYFNYEAQQDKSGLPNDRFSAERPEGSISTLTIQRTEQRDSAMYRCASSLEAPALLGTDTQYFGPGTRLTVL.

The table lists this clonotype with many counts. This chain uses TRBV6-5 with TRBJ2-7, with D tentatively TRBD1 (5 bases). Trimming cost V 2 bases and J 2 bases, with 7 bases left between them. Germline CDR1 and CDR2: MNHEY and SVGAGI. The CDR3 contains 13 residues. The CDR3 nucleotides are TGTGCCAGCAGTTACGGGGCAGCCTACGAGCAGTACTTC. It translates to CASSYGAAYEQYF.

This clonotype was counted many times. V is TRBV12-3 or TRBV12-4 and J is TRBJ2-7; D ambiguous. The V end was cut by 5 bases, the J end by 0 bases, with 11 bases between. The CDR3 extends over 14 amino acids. The CDR3 reads CASSPSPASYEQYF. The CDR3 DNA reads TGTGCCAGCAGTCCGTCCCCGGCCTCCTACGAGCAGTACTTC.

This clonotype was seen repeatedly, ten times or more. The V and J genes are TRBV20-1 and TRBJ1-5, with a weak D call TRBD1 (6 bases). V lost 6 bases to trimming and J lost 6 bases, with 18 bases between them. Germline-derived CDR1 and CDR2 are DFQATT and SNEGSKA (reference sequence). The CDR3 runs to 14 residues. The CDR3 DNA reads TGCAGTGCCGCCGCCGGACAGAAGGGTCAGCCCCAGCATTTT. Protein product: CSAAAGQKGQPQHF.

This clonotype was seen a few times. The V and J genes are TRBV27 and TRBJ2-3, with 9 bases lining up with TRBD2. The V segment lost 3 bases and the J segment 6 bases; nucleotides outside the gene matches: 4. This CDR3 has 14 amino acids. Germline values: CDR1 MNHEY, CDR2 SMNVEV (reference sequence). The CDR3 protein is CASSFLAGEDTQYF. The CDR3 DNA sequence: TGTGCCAGCAGTTTCTTAGCGGGGGAGGATACGCAGTATTTT.

This clonotype has a handful of counts. V gene TRBV18 combines with J gene TRBJ2-1, with D possibly called TRBD1 or TRBD2 (7 bases each). CDR1 is KGHSH, CDR2 LQKENI, per germline. The V end was cut by 4 bases, the J end by 6 bases, with 19 bases between. CDR3 size: 16 residues. The CDR3 bases are TGTGCCAGCTCACAACTGGGGAGGGGACAGATCAATGAGCAGTTCTTC. Encoded protein: CASSQLGRGQINEQFF. The full variable domain, rest sourced from reference TRBV18 and TRBJ2-1, is NAGVMQNPRHLVRRRGQEARLRCSPMKGHSHVYWYRQLPEEGLKFMVYLQKENIIDESGMPKERFSAEFPKEGPSILRIQQVVRGDSAAYFCASSQLGRGQINEQFFGPGTRLTVL.